The 21 T cell receptor beta chains reported below all come from one sample, sequenced in a study of persistence of HIV-infected CD4 T cells. This was the immunoSEQ version 4 assay in survey mode. Clones were read by immunoSEQ multiplex PCR, and TCRdb kept only the in-frame ones, dropping some. The table lists about 20,000 clones, about 60% of them singletons. Their antigen targets remain unknown. An overlapping HIV-1 Gag peptide pool stimulated these cells at about 1 ug/peptide/mL. CD4+ T cells upregulating both CD40 ligand and CD69 were sorted as responding cells. Sequenced material: CD4+ T cells sorted from PBMCs after approximately 20-hour stimulation, taken from a patient who received antiretroviral therapy. These receptors all stem from an adult woman with HIV who was CMV-seropositive.

The chain uses TRBV18 and TRBJ2-3; maybe TRBD2 (5 bases). Trimming pared 3 bases from V and 5 bases from J, leaving 6 bases between. Looked up from germline, CDR1 is KGHSH and CDR2 is LQKENI. The CDR3 runs to 12 residues. CDR3 sequence: CASSPDLDTQYF. In DNA, the CDR3 is TGTGCCAGCTCACCGGACTTAGATACGCAGTATTTT.

This clone was seen a single time. The chain joins TRBV7-2 to TRBJ1-2, with D tentatively TRBD1 (6 bases). The V and J ends lost 4 bases and 4 bases respectively, with 16 bases between them. The length of the CDR3 is 15 residues. Germline values: CDR1 SGHTA, CDR2 FQGNSA. The CDR3 here is CASSSRPGTLYGYTF. CDR3 bases: TGTGCCAGCAGCTCGCGCCCGGGGACACTCTATGGCTACACCTTC.

The chain links TRBV5-1 to TRBJ2-2, with D unresolved. Looked up from germline, CDR1 is SGHRS and CDR2 is YFSETQ. This CDR3 spans 16 amino acids. Trimming took 5 bases from V and 4 from J, leaving 18 bases between them. CDR3 coding DNA: TGCGCCAGCAGAATTAGTGCCGAGGTCCGCACCGGGGAGCTGTTTTTT. Its protein is CASRISAEVRTGELFF.

A few counts support this clone. The chain carries TRBV3-1 (or the pseudogene TRBV3-2) and TRBJ1-1; D remains unclear. Germline V lookup: CDR1 LGHDT, CDR2 YNNKEL (reference sequence). Deletions cut 3 bases from V and 2 bases from J, with 7 bases between. This CDR3 spans 13 amino acids. DNA for the CDR3: TGTGCCAGCAGCCAGTCTATCAACACTGAAGCTTTCTTT. Translation: CASSQSINTEAFF.

The genes are TRBV30 and TRBJ1-1, with 9 bases aligning to TRBD1. The CDR3 is made up of 13 amino acids. The germline V gene has CDR1 GTSNPN and CDR2 SVGIG (reference sequence). The CDR3 sequence: CAARQGEGTEAFF. CDR3 nucleotides: TGTGCTGCCCGACAGGGGGAAGGGACTGAAGCTTTCTTT.

The chain recombines TRBV5-6 with TRBJ2-1; 9 nucleotides line up with TRBD2. The CDR3 loop spans 14 amino acids. J lost 7 bases, V lost 1 base, and 3 bases had no gene match. CDR1 is SGHDT and CDR2 is YYEEEE in the germline V gene. The CDR3 bases are TGTGCCAGCAGCTTGCCTAGCGGGGTGAATGAGCAGTTCTTC. As protein: CASSLPSGVNEQFF.

V is TRBV10-3 and J is TRBJ2-2; 8 bases line up with TRBD1. The V and J ends lost 0 bases and 7 bases, in that order; junction bases with no gene match: 4. CDR1 and CDR2 (germline): ENHRY, SYGVKD. This CDR3 has 15 amino acids. This CDR3 reads CAISESPGGNGELFF. The CDR3 DNA sequence: TGTGCCATCAGTGAGTCGCCAGGGGGCAACGGGGAGCTGTTTTTT.

V is TRBV12-3 or TRBV12-4 and J is TRBJ2-1, with TRBD2 matching over 7 bases. The CDR3 length is 13 residues. Unmatched junction bases numbered 5, after V lost 6 bases and J lost 6 bases. In nucleotides, the CDR3 is TGTGCCAGCAGCCACAGACTAGCCAATGAGCAGTTCTTC. It translates to CASSHRLANEQFF.

The rearrangement joins TRBV3-1 (or the pseudogene TRBV3-2) to TRBJ2-3; D gene unclear. Germline lookup yields CDR1 LGHDT and CDR2 YNNKEL (reference sequence). The CDR3 loop spans 13 amino acids. V lost 0 bases and J lost 6, with 7 bases in between. The CDR3 coding sequence is TGTGCCAGCAGCCAAGAGGCGGTGGATACGCAGTATTTT. Translating it yields CASSQEAVDTQYF.

In the case of this clone: This specimen includes other DNA sequences encoding the same CDR3. The rearrangement uses TRBV7-9 and TRBJ1-2; no definite D call. The CDR3 totals 11 residues. In germline, CDR1 is SEHNR, CDR2 FQNEAQ (reference sequence). V dropped 1 base and J dropped 7 bases, with 4 bases sitting between them. DNA for the CDR3: TGTGCCAGCAGCTTAGGTGGTGGCTACACCTTC. It translates to CASSLGGGYTF.

The chain links TRBV4-1 to TRBJ2-2; D remains unclear. The germline V gene encodes CDR1 MGHRA and CDR2 YSYEKL. V dropped 5 bases and J dropped 0 bases, with 13 bases sitting between them. This CDR3 is 16 amino acids long. CDR3 sequence: CASSSLKGSNTGELFF. In DNA, the CDR3 is TGCGCCAGCAGCTCCCTCAAGGGTTCGAACACCGGGGAGCTGTTTTTT.

The CDR3 nucleotides are TGTGCAAGTCGCTTACCCGGGAACACTGAAGCTTTCTTT. Encoded protein: CASRLPGNTEAFF. The chain carries TRBV12-2 and TRBJ1-1. TRBV12-2 is reported as a pseudogene. The CDR3 has 13 amino acids.

This chain uses TRBV27 with TRBJ2-1; D unresolved. The CDR3 runs 14 residues. The V and J ends lost 0 bases and 8 bases respectively, with 11 bases between them. The germline V gene has CDR1 MNHEY and CDR2 SMNVEV (reference sequence). CDR3 amino acids: CASSLSQRVDEQFF. The CDR3 DNA follows: TGTGCCAGCAGTTTATCGCAACGGGTCGATGAGCAGTTCTTC.

This rearrangement joins TRBV7-6 to TRBJ2-7; tentatively, D is TRBD1 (6 bases). Germline CDR1 reads SGHVS; CDR2 reads FNYEAQ. The CDR3 is 13 residues long. Trimming pared 3 bases from V and 2 bases from J, leaving 8 bases between. DNA of the CDR3: TGTGCCAGCAGCTTCCGACAGGCCTACGAGCAGTACTTC. It specifies CASSFRQAYEQYF.

This rearrangement joins TRBV29-1 to TRBJ2-7, with D possibly matching TRBD2 (6 bases). Trimming cost V 7 bases and J 3 bases, with 13 bases left between them. This CDR3 is 12 amino acids long. The germline V gene encodes CDR1 SQVTM and CDR2 ANQGSEA. The chain's CDR3 is CSASGVDYEQYF. The CDR3 DNA sequence: TGCAGCGCCTCGGGGGTGGACTACGAGCAGTACTTC.

This chain uses TRBV7-9 with TRBJ1-2; D is possibly TRBD1 (5 bases). This CDR3 is built from 14 residues. The germline V gene has CDR1 SEHNR and CDR2 FQNEAQ (reference sequence). The V end lost 3 bases, the J end lost 1 base, and 9 bases lay between the germline ends. CDR3 protein: CASSFDSYNYGYTF. CDR3 in DNA: TGTGCCAGCAGCTTCGACAGTTATAACTATGGCTACACCTTC.

Comment on this clone: The sample carries other DNA sequences with the same CDR3. The CDR3 is CASSLGSGANTEAFF. DNA for the CDR3: TGTGCCAGCAGCTTGGGTAGCGGGGCGAACACTGAAGCTTTCTTT. The chain is built from TRBV5-4 and TRBJ1-1, with a weak D call TRBD1 (5 bases). CDR1 and CDR2 (germline): SGHNT, YYREEE (reference sequence). The CDR3 extends over 15 amino acids. The ends were cut back, 0 bases at V and 1 base at J, with 10 bases in the middle.

This clone was found once. The chain employs TRBV6-5 and TRBJ2-1; D gene ambiguous. V was trimmed by 6 bases and J by 5 bases, leaving 8 bases between them. The CDR3 loop spans 12 amino acids. Germline-derived CDR1 and CDR2 are MNHEY and SVGAGI. The CDR3 DNA is TGTGCCAGCAGGAACCGGGACAATGAGCAGTTCTTC. Encoded protein: CASRNRDNEQFF.

This clone was observed a few times. This chain connects TRBV5-6 to TRBJ1-2, with unresolved D. Trimming shortened V by 2 bases and J by 4 bases, and 15 bases separated the two germline ends. Germline V gene sequence: CDR1 SGHDT, CDR2 YYEEEE. The CDR3 consists of 15 residues. DNA of the CDR3: TGTGCCAGCAGCTTAAGCCAGGAGGTCTTCTATGGCTACACCTTC. Protein product: CASSLSQEVFYGYTF.

This clone was observed a few times. The chain links TRBV27 to TRBJ1-4; D unclear. V lost 5 bases to trimming and J lost 8 bases, with 18 bases between them. CDR3 size: 15 residues. Germline V CDR1 and CDR2: MNHEY, SMNVEV (reference sequence). The CDR3 reads CASSLLAAAREKLFF. The CDR3 DNA reads TGTGCCAGCAGTCTCCTGGCGGCGGCTCGGGAAAAACTGTTTTTT.

The rearrangement joins TRBV5-1 to TRBJ1-1; 12 bases match TRBD1. CDR3 length equals 16 residues. With V trimmed by 0 bases and J by 5 bases, 5 bases remained unmatched. Germline V gives CDR1 SGHRS, CDR2 YFSETQ. CDR3 loop: CASSLAGTGGGTEAFF. Here the CDR3 DNA reads TGCGCCAGCAGCTTGGCAGGGACAGGGGGCGGGACTGAAGCTTTCTTT.